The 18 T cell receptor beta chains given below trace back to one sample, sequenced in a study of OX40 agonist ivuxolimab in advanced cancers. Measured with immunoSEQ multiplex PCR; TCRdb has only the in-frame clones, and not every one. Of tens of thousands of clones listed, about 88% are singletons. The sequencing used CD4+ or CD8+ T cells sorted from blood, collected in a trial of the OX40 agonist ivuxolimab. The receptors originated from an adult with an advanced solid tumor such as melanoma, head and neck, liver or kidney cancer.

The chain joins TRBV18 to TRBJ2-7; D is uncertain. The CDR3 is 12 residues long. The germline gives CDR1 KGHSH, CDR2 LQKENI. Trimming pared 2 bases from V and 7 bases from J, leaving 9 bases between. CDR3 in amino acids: CASSPGSLEQYF. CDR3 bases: TGTGCCAGCTCACCAGGTTCCTTGGAGCAGTACTTC.

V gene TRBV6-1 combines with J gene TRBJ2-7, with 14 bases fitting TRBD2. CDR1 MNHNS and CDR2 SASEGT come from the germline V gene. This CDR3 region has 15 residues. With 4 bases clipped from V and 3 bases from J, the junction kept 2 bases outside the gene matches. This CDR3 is CASSAGTSGSYEQYF. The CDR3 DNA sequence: TGTGCCAGCAGTGCAGGGACTAGCGGGAGCTACGAGCAGTACTTC.

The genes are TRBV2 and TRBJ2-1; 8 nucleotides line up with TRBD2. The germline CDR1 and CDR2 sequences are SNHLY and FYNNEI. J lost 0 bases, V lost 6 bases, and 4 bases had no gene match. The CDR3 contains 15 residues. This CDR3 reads CASRRLANSYNEQFF. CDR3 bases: TGTGCCAGCAGAAGACTAGCGAACTCCTACAATGAGCAGTTCTTC.

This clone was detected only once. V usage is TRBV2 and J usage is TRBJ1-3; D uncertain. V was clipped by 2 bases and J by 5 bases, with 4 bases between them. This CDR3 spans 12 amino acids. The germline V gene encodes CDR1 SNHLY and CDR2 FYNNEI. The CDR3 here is CASSENRNTIYF. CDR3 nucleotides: TGTGCCAGCAGTGAAAATAGAAACACCATATATTTT.

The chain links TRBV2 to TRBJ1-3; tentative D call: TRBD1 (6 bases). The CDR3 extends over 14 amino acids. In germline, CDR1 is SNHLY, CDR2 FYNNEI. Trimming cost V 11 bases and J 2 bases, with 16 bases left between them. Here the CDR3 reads CASTQGTAGNTIYF. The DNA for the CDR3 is TGTGCCTCGACACAGGGTACTGCTGGAAACACCATATATTTT. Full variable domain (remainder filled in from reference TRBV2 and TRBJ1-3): EPEVTQTPSHQVTQMGQEVILRCVPISNHLYFYWYRQILGQKVEFLVSFYNNEISEKSEIFDDQFSVERPDGSNFTLKIRSTKLEDSAMYFCASTQGTAGNTIYFGEGSWLTVV.

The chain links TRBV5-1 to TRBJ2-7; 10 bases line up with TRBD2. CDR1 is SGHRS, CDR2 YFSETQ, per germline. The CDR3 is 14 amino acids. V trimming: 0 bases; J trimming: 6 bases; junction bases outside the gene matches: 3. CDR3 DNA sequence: TGCGCCAGCAGCTTGGGCAGCGGGAGGGGCGAGCAGTACTTC. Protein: CASSLGSGRGEQYF.

CDR3 region: CASSEAGTGRYSNQPQHF. In DNA, the CDR3 is TGTGCCAGCAGTGAAGCAGGGACAGGTAGATATAGCAATCAGCCCCAGCATTTT. This rearrangement joins TRBV6-1 to TRBJ1-5, with TRBD1 identical over 8 bases. Trimming at V came to 0 bases and at J to 0 bases, leaving 7 bases not matched to a gene. The germline CDR1 and CDR2 sequences are MNHNS and SASEGT. The CDR3 loop spans 18 amino acids.

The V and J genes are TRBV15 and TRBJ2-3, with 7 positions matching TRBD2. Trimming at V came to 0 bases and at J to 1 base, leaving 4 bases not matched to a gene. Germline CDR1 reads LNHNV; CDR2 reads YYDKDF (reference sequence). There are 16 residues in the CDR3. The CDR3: CATSRDATSGTDTQYF. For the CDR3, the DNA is TGTGCCACCAGCAGAGACGCTACTAGCGGCACAGATACGCAGTATTTT.

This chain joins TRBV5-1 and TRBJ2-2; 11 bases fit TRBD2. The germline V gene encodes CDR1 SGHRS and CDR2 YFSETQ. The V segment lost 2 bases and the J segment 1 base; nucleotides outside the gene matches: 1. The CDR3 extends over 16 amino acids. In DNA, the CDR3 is TGCGCCAGCAGCTTAGGACTAGCGGGGAACACCGGGGAGCTGTTTTTT. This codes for CASSLGLAGNTGELFF.

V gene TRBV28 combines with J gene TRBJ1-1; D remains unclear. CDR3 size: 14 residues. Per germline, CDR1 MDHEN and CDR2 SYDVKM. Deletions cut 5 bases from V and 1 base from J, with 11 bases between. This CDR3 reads CASSLVVANTEAFF. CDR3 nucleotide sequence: TGTGCCAGCAGTCTGGTGGTGGCGAACACTGAAGCTTTCTTT.

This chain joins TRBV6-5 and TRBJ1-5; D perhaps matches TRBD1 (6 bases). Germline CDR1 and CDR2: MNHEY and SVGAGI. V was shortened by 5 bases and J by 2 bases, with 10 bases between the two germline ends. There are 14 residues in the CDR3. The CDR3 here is CASSQQGGNQPQHF. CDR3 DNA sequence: TGTGCCAGCAGTCAACAGGGAGGCAATCAGCCCCAGCATTTT.

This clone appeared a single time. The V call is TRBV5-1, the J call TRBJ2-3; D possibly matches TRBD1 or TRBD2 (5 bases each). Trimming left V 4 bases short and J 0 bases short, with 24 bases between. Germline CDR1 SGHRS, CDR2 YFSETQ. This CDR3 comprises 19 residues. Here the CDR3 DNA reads TGCGCCAGCAGCCTACAAGGAACGGGACGGGCCCCAAGCACAGATACGCAGTATTTT. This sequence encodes CASSLQGTGRAPSTDTQYF.

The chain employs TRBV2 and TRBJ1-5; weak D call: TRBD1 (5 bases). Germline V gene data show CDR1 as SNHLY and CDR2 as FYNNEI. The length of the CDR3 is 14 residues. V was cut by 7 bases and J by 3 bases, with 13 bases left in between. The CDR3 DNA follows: TGTGCCAGCATGGGGGACGGAAACAATCAGCCCCAGCATTTT. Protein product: CASMGDGNNQPQHF. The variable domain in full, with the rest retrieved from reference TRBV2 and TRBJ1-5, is EPEVTQTPSHQVTQMGQEVILRCVPISNHLYFYWYRQILGQKVEFLVSFYNNEISEKSEIFDDQFSVERPDGSNFTLKIRSTKLEDSAMYFCASMGDGNNQPQHFGDGTRLSIL.

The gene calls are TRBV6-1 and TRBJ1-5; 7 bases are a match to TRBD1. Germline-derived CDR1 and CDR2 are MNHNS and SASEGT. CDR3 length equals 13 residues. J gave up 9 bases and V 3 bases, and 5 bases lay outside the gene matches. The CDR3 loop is CASSDTGVRPQHF. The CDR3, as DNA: TGTGCCAGCAGTGATACAGGGGTCAGGCCCCAGCATTTT.

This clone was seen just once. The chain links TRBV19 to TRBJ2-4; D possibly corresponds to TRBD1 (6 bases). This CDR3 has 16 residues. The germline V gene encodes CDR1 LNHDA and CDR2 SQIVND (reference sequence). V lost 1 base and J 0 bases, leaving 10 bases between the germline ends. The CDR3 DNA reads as TGTGCCAGTAGTATAGGACAGGCTATAGCCAAAAACATTCAGTACTTC. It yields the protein CASSIGQAIAKNIQYF. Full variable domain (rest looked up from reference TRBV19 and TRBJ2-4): DGGITQSPKYLFRKEGQNVTLSCEQNLNHDAMYWYRQDPGQGLRLIYYSQIVNDFQKGDIAEGYSVSREKKESFPLTVTSAQKNPTAFYLCASSIGQAIAKNIQYFGAGTRLSVL.

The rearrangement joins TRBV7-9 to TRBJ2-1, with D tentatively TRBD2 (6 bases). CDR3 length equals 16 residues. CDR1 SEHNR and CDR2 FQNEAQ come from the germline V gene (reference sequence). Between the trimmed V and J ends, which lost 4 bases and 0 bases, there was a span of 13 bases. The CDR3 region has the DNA TGTGCCAGCAGCTCTGGGGGGACCGGCTCCTACAATGAGCAGTTCTTC. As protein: CASSSGGTGSYNEQFF.

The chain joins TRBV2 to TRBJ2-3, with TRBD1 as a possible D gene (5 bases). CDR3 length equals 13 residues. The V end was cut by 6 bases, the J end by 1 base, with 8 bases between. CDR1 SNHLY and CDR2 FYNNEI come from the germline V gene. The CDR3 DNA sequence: TGTGCCAGCAGAAAGACAGGCACAGATACGCAGTATTTT. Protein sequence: CASRKTGTDTQYF. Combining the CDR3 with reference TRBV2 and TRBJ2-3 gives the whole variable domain EPEVTQTPSHQVTQMGQEVILRCVPISNHLYFYWYRQILGQKVEFLVSFYNNEISEKSEIFDDQFSVERPDGSNFTLKIRSTKLEDSAMYFCASRKTGTDTQYFGPGTRLTVL.

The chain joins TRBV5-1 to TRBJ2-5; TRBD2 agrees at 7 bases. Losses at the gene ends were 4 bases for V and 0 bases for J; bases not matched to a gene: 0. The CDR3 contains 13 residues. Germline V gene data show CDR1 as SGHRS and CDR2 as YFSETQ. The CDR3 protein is CASSGTNQETQYF. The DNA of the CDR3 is TGCGCCAGCAGCGGGACTAACCAAGAGACCCAGTACTTC.